This T cell receptor (beta chain) originates from a study of CD8+ T cells in alopecia areata. The wider study: For the treated group, dosing was oral tofacitinib at 5 to 10 mg twice daily. By percentage of affected scalp area, the severity of treated patients was scored.

The study, taken as a whole, reports: Sequencing of scalp tissue also captures the resident alphabeta T cells of normal skin. Tofacitinib significantly brought down scalp clonality and expanded CD8+ clones among top 100.

Extracted RNA was reverse transcribed, and the resulting cDNA served as sequencing template. Measured with immunoSEQ multiplex PCR; TCRdb has only the in-frame clones, and not every one. The sample shows some 96,000 clones, about 64% of them seen only once. Turning to this clone: Its antigen remains unknown.

The treatment was: oral pan-JAK inhibitor, 5-10 mg twice daily. V lost 1 base and J lost 7, with 7 bases in between. The CDR3 extends over 13 amino acids. CDR1 MGHRA and CDR2 YSYEKL come from the germline V gene. The sequencing here drew on CD8+ T cells sorted from blood, taken at week 4, from a patient treated with tofacitinib. This chain uses TRBV4-1 with TRBJ2-2; perhaps TRBD2 as D (6 bases). The receptor's source is a human donor with alopecia areata. The CDR3 protein is CASSQGDFGELFF. CDR3 bases: TGCGCCAGCAGCCAAGGGGACTTCGGGGAGCTGTTTTTT.